The next 30 T cell receptor beta chains were all read from a single sample in a study of cytomegalovirus exposure and HLA in healthy donors. The primer mix had 60 Vbeta and 13 Jbeta primers. Assay: immunoSEQ multiplex PCR; the TCRdb copy retains only in-frame clones and omits some. The repertoire consists of 100,000 to 150,000 clones, with 65% to 80% occurring once and the leading ten covering roughly 13%. Sample: PBMCs. These receptors were obtained from a woman aged 55-75 years in good health and CMV-seropositive.

V usage is TRBV27 and J usage is TRBJ2-3; the D gene is possibly TRBD1 (7 bases). Germline CDR1 is MNHEY and CDR2 is SMNVEV (reference sequence). This CDR3 region has 15 residues. V lost 3 bases and J 1 base, leaving 11 bases between the germline ends. The chain's CDR3 is CASSLRGTGTDTQYF. The CDR3 coding sequence is TGTGCCAGCAGTTTGCGCGGGACAGGCACAGATACGCAGTATTTT.

The chain carries TRBV4-2 and TRBJ1-3; 11 bases match TRBD1. J gave up 7 bases and V 0 bases, and 8 bases lay outside the gene matches. The CDR3 sequence is 17 residues long. The germline V gene encodes CDR1 LGHNA and CDR2 YNFKEQ. The DNA for the CDR3 is TGTGCCAGCAGCCAAGATTCCCTAGGGACAGGGGGTAACACCATATATTTT. Its protein product is CASSQDSLGTGGNTIYF.

The V call is TRBV7-9, the J call TRBJ1-3; no reliable D call. Trimming stripped 1 base from V and 0 bases from J, with 7 bases between. The CDR3 runs 15 residues. Germline V gives CDR1 SEHNR, CDR2 FQNEAQ (reference sequence). The CDR3 sequence: CASSLGRISGNTIYF. The DNA of the CDR3 is TGTGCCAGCAGCTTAGGGAGAATCTCTGGAAACACCATATATTTT.

The chain carries TRBV4-1 and TRBJ1-2; a possible D gene is TRBD1 (6 bases). V was shortened by 4 bases and J by 2 bases, with 14 bases between the two germline ends. The CDR3 contains 15 residues. CDR1 MGHRA and CDR2 YSYEKL come from the germline V gene. The CDR3 protein is CASSPNTGFNYGYTF. As DNA, the CDR3 is TGCGCCAGCAGCCCGAATACAGGGTTCAACTATGGCTACACCTTC.

About this clone: The same CDR3 is also encoded by other DNA sequences in this sample. This chain uses TRBV19 with TRBJ1-1, with 9 positions matching TRBD1. The CDR3 is 14 residues long. J was trimmed by 2 bases and V by 4 bases; bases with no gene match: 2. The V gene's germline CDR1 is LNHDA and CDR2 SQIVND (reference sequence). The DNA of the CDR3 is TGTGCCAGTAGTACGGACAGGGGAAACACTGAAGCTTTCTTT. This encodes CASSTDRGNTEAFF.

In its sample, this clone was seen once. The genes are TRBV6-5 and TRBJ2-7, with 10 bases lining up with TRBD2. Per the germline V gene, CDR1 is MNHEY and CDR2 is SVGAGI. This CDR3 has 16 amino acids. The V gene end was trimmed by 4 bases and the J gene end by 1 base; junction bases not matched to a gene: 7. The CDR3 bases are TGTGCCAGCAGTTCCCTAGCGGGAGTTCTTTCCTACGAGCAGTACTTC. This sequence encodes CASSSLAGVLSYEQYF.

A few counts support this clone. Relative to the germline gene, one junction end is altered; a read error may explain this. The chain recombines TRBV5-8 with TRBJ2-6; a possible D gene is TRBD1 (6 bases). This CDR3 spans 16 amino acids. From germline, CDR1 is SGHTS and CDR2 YDEGEE. CDR3 residues: CASSRGQHSGANGLTF. DNA for the CDR3: TGTGCCAGCAGCCGTGGACAGCACTCTGGGGCCAACGGCCTGACTTTC.

This clone was detected once. The rearrangement uses TRBV7-2 and TRBJ2-7; 8 bases agree with TRBD2. Germline V gene lookup returns CDR1 SGHTA and CDR2 FQGNSA. Losses at the gene ends were 2 bases for V and 5 bases for J; bases not matched to a gene: 8. The CDR3 loop spans 15 amino acids. CDR3 loop: CASSLSGGLGNEQYF. CDR3 DNA: TGTGCCAGCAGCTTAAGCGGGGGACTAGGGAACGAGCAGTACTTC.

The chain carries TRBV7-2 and TRBJ2-1; possible D gene TRBD2, 6 bases. Deletions cut 5 bases from V and 7 bases from J, with 12 bases between. The CDR3 runs 13 residues. Germline V lookup: CDR1 SGHTA, CDR2 FQGNSA. CDR3: CASSRGNPNEQFF. CDR3 DNA sequence: TGTGCCAGCAGCCGGGGGAATCCAAATGAGCAGTTCTTC.

This clone was seen more than once but under ten times. The V and J genes are TRBV7-3 and TRBJ2-2; unclear D gene. V was clipped by 5 bases and J by 2 bases, with 12 bases between them. The germline gives CDR1 SGHTA, CDR2 FQGTGA. CDR3 length equals 15 residues. CDR3 bases: TGTGCCAGCAGCACCCAGGCCAGTAACACCGGGGAGCTGTTTTTT. This sequence encodes CASSTQASNTGELFF.

The genes are TRBV7-8 and TRBJ2-5, with TRBD1 identical over 8 bases. The J call may be wrong; the DNA end is better matched by TRBJ2-7. Germline V lookup: CDR1 SGHVS, CDR2 FQNEAQ. The CDR3 loop spans 13 amino acids. For the CDR3, the DNA is TGTGCCAGCAGCTCGGACAGGGCCAACGAGCAGTACTTC. Translation gives CASSSDRANEQYF.

The rearrangement links TRBV6-5 to TRBJ1-2; D is uncertain. Germline CDR1 and CDR2: MNHEY and SVGAGI. The CDR3 totals 14 residues. V lost 5 bases and J lost 1, with 11 bases in between. CDR3 sequence (DNA): TGTGCCAGCAGTGATCCTCGGGTTAACTATGGCTACACCTTC. This translates into CASSDPRVNYGYTF.

The genes are TRBV4-2 and TRBJ2-3; 7 positions agree with TRBD2. CDR3 length: 15 residues. Germline V gene sequence: CDR1 LGHNA, CDR2 YNFKEQ. J gave up 2 bases and V 2 bases, and 4 bases lay outside the gene matches. CDR3: CASSQSSGITDTQYF. For the CDR3, the DNA is TGTGCCAGCAGCCAATCTAGCGGTATCACAGATACGCAGTATTTT.

The chain employs TRBV7-9 and TRBJ2-1; D possibly corresponds to TRBD2 (6 bases). Trimming took 6 bases from V and 10 from J, leaving 16 bases between them. Germline V gene lookup returns CDR1 SEHNR and CDR2 FQNEAQ (reference sequence). This CDR3 has 13 amino acids. The CDR3 sequence is CASSLGQEGEQFF. DNA for the CDR3: TGTGCCAGCAGTTTGGGGCAGGAGGGGGAGCAGTTCTTC.

This chain links TRBV14 with TRBJ1-1, with D unresolved. Germline CDR1 reads SGHDN; CDR2 reads FVKESK. The CDR3 covers 12 residues. V was shortened by 1 base and J by 10 bases, with 10 bases between the two germline ends. The CDR3 reads CASSQAAGGAFF. In DNA form, the CDR3 reads TGTGCCAGCAGCCAAGCCGCGGGTGGAGCTTTCTTT.

V is TRBV7-8 and J is TRBJ2-5; no definite D call. The CDR3 is made up of 14 amino acids. CDR1 and CDR2 from the germline V gene are SGHVS and FQNEAQ. The V end was cut by 0 bases, the J end by 3 bases, with 8 bases between. CDR3 in amino acids: CASSLALSKETQYF. CDR3 DNA: TGTGCCAGCAGCTTAGCGCTTAGTAAAGAGACCCAGTACTTC.

This chain links TRBV5-1 with TRBJ1-1; D perhaps matches TRBD1 (5 bases). The CDR3 loop spans 15 amino acids. Deletions cut 2 bases from V and 4 bases from J, with 15 bases between. CDR1 SGHRS and CDR2 YFSETQ come from the germline V gene. DNA of the CDR3: TGCGCCAGCAGCTTCGGCTTCACAGGTGGCACTGAAGCTTTCTTT. It specifies CASSFGFTGGTEAFF.

This chain joins TRBV9 and TRBJ2-2; D is possibly TRBD2 (7 bases). Between the trimmed V and J ends, which lost 1 base and 4 bases, there was a span of 11 bases. The CDR3 consists of 15 residues. The germline CDR1 and CDR2 sequences are SGDLS and YYNGEE. The CDR3: CASSVSGGTTGELFF. The CDR3 region has the DNA TGTGCCAGCAGCGTATCGGGGGGCACCACCGGGGAGCTGTTTTTT.

A few counts support this clone. The chain combines TRBV6-4 with TRBJ2-2, with 11 bases matching TRBD2. The V gene's germline CDR1 is MRHNA and CDR2 SNTAGT. The trim removed 2 bases at V and 6 bases at J, leaving 2 bases unmatched. The CDR3 spans 15 residues. The chain's CDR3 is CASSDGTSGPGELFF. CDR3 in DNA: TGTGCCAGCAGTGACGGGACTAGCGGTCCCGGGGAGCTGTTTTTT.

The chain carries TRBV27 and TRBJ1-2; D not certain. Trimming took off 6 bases at V and 6 bases at J, with 20 bases between the two ends. Germline loops: CDR1 MNHEY, CDR2 SMNVEV (reference sequence). The CDR3 consists of 15 residues. The CDR3 region is CASSLEAAPYNGYTF. CDR3 nucleotide sequence: TGTGCCAGCAGCCTCGAGGCAGCCCCTTACAATGGCTACACCTTC.

V and J are TRBV5-1 and TRBJ2-2; 9 positions match TRBD1. V trimming: 0 bases; J trimming: 4 bases; junction bases outside the gene matches: 10. The germline V gene has CDR1 SGHRS and CDR2 YFSETQ. The CDR3 spans 18 residues. CDR3 nucleotides: TGCGCCAGCAGCTTGGATCTACCGGGACAGGGTGGCACCGGGGAGCTGTTTTTT. This sequence encodes CASSLDLPGQGGTGELFF.

CDR3: CASSLTGSGNGYTF. For the CDR3, the DNA is TGTGCCAGCAGTTTAACCGGGAGCGGCAATGGCTACACCTTC. The genes are TRBV6-5 and TRBJ1-2; D gene uncertain. The CDR3 has 14 residues. Trimming took 4 bases from V and 6 from J, leaving 15 bases between them. Germline V gene sequence: CDR1 MNHEY, CDR2 SVGAGI.

V gene TRBV7-2 combines with J gene TRBJ2-3, with D unresolved. V was shortened by 1 base and J by 6 bases, with 5 bases between the two germline ends. Germline values: CDR1 SGHTA, CDR2 FQGNSA. This CDR3 is built from 12 residues. The chain's CDR3 is CASSLELDTQYF. The DNA of the CDR3 is TGTGCCAGCAGCTTAGAACTCGATACGCAGTATTTT.

This rearrangement joins TRBV5-1 to TRBJ2-7; a possible D gene is TRBD1 (6 bases). V gave up 2 bases and J gave up 2 bases, with 8 bases separating them. Germline-derived CDR1 and CDR2 are SGHRS and YFSETQ. CDR3 length: 13 residues. In DNA, the CDR3 is TGCGCCAGCAGCTTCCGGACAGCCTACGAGCAGTACTTC. Its translation: CASSFRTAYEQYF.

This chain uses TRBV19 with TRBJ2-5; D not resolved. The DNA end is a closer match to TRBJ2-7, so the J assignment may be wrong. Germline V gives CDR1 LNHDA, CDR2 SQIVND (reference sequence). The CDR3 extends over 14 amino acids. The CDR3 protein is CASSRTLDFYEQYF. The CDR3 DNA is TGTGCCAGTAGTCGCACCCTCGATTTCTACGAGCAGTACTTC.

This sequence joins TRBV7-6 and TRBJ1-5; no definite D call. The length of the CDR3 is 14 residues. V dropped 4 bases and J dropped 0 bases, with 7 bases sitting between them. Germline assignment: CDR1 SGHVS and CDR2 FNYEAQ. The CDR3 bases are TGTGCCAGCAGCTCCGAGATTAGCAATCAGCCCCAGCATTTT. Translating it yields CASSSEISNQPQHF.

V gene TRBV2 combines with J gene TRBJ2-7; the match to TRBD1 covers 7 bases. Per germline, CDR1 SNHLY and CDR2 FYNNEI. The CDR3 has 16 residues. Trimming cost V 4 bases and J 0 bases; bases outside gene matches: 9. CDR3 sequence: CASSALGTASSYEQYF. For the CDR3, the DNA is TGTGCCAGCAGTGCCCTAGGGACAGCGTCCTCCTACGAGCAGTACTTC.

This clone occurred a few times. V and J are TRBV7-6 and TRBJ1-1; TRBD1 aligns across 7 bases. The V segment lost 0 bases and the J segment 4 bases; nucleotides outside the gene matches: 5. Germline V CDR1 and CDR2: SGHVS, FNYEAQ. The CDR3 extends over 15 amino acids. CDR3 amino acids: CASSLATQGITEAFF. The CDR3 DNA reads TGTGCCAGCAGCTTAGCGACACAGGGGATCACTGAAGCTTTCTTT.

The rearrangement uses TRBV4-3 and TRBJ1-6; the match to TRBD1 covers 7 bases. There are 18 residues in the CDR3. The V segment lost 0 bases and the J segment 4 bases; nucleotides outside the gene matches: 9. Germline assignment: CDR1 LGHNA and CDR2 YSLEER. The chain's CDR3 is CASSQDYRGREYNSPLHF. Written as DNA, the CDR3 is TGCGCCAGCAGCCAAGATTATAGGGGGCGCGAATATAATTCACCCCTCCACTTT.

This clone is a singleton in its sample. The chain combines TRBV6-5 with TRBJ2-7; 12 bases line up with TRBD2. The V gene's germline CDR1 is MNHEY and CDR2 SVGAGI. This CDR3 comprises 15 residues. After removal of 7 bases from V and 4 bases from J, the junction contained 8 bases not matched to a gene. As DNA, the CDR3 is TGTGCCAGCAACAGCCCTAGCGGGGGGGAGTACGAGCAGTACTTC. Translating gives CASNSPSGGEYEQYF.